This T cell receptor (beta chain) was captured by sequencing in a study of T cell responses to AZD1222 COVID-19 vaccine. General study points: Most donors were white British and more were female, and clonal diversity was possibly underestimated. Receipt of two AZD1222 doses was followed by a rise in Spike-specific TCR breadth and depth.

Clones were sequenced by immunoSEQ multiplex PCR, and TCRdb holds only the in-frame ones, with some missing. The sample lists 90,000 to 150,000 clones, about 85% seen once, with approximately 2.4% in the top ten. V dropped 5 bases and J dropped 7 bases, with 15 bases sitting between them. Germline V gives CDR1 SQVTM, CDR2 ANQGSEA. The CDR3 is 12 residues long. Regarding this clone: The antigen remains undetermined.

The chain has TRBV29-1 and TRBJ2-7; maybe TRBD1 (5 bases). This TCR was recovered from an adult in good health. The material sequenced was peripheral blood, taken on day 0 of AZD1222 vaccination. The CDR3 DNA reads as TGCAGCGTTCGCCCCCAGGGAAGGGAGCAGTACTTC. Protein product: CSVRPQGREQYF.